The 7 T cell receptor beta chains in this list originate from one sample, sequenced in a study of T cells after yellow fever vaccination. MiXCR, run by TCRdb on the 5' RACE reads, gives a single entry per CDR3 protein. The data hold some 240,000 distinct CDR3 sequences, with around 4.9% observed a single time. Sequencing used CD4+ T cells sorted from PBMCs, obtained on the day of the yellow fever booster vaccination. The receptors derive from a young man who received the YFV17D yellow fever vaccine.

The CDR3 DNA reads as TGTGCCAGCAGCCACCCCACGCGCCAAGAGACCCAGTACTTC. Translation: CASSHPTRQETQYF. This sequence joins TRBV5-4 and TRBJ2-5; no definite D call. This CDR3 spans 14 amino acids. V lost 4 bases to trimming and J lost 1 base, with 11 bases between them. In germline, CDR1 is SGHNT, CDR2 YYREEE (reference sequence).

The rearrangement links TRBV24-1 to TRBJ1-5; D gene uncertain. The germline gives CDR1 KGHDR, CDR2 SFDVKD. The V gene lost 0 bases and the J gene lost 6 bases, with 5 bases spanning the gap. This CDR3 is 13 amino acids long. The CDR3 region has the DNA TGTGCCACCAGTGATTTGCCCGGTCAGCCCCAGCATTTT. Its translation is CATSDLPGQPQHF.

The CDR3 DNA sequence: TGCAGCGGGATTCAGGGGGCCAAAAACATTCAGTACTTC. Protein sequence: CSGIQGAKNIQYF. The chain combines TRBV29-1 with TRBJ2-4; perhaps TRBD1 as D (6 bases). The CDR3 consists of 13 residues. With 7 bases removed from V and 1 base from J, the gap between germline ends came to 11 bases. Germline CDR1 and CDR2: SQVTM and ANQGSEA. Based on the CDR3 plus reference TRBV29-1 and TRBJ2-4, the full variable domain is SAVISQKPSRDICQRGTSLTIQCQVDSQVTMMFWYRQQPGQSLTLIATANQGSEATYESGFVIDKFPISRPNLTFSTLTVSNMSPEDSSIYLCSGIQGAKNIQYFGAGTRLSVL.

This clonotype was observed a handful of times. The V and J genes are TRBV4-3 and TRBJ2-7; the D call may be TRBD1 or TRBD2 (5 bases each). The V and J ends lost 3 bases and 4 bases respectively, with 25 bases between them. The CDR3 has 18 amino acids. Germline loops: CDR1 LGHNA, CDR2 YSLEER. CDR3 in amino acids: CASSQGPYWVPSPYEQYF. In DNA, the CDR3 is TGCGCCAGCAGCCAGGGACCTTACTGGGTGCCCTCCCCTTACGAGCAGTACTTC.

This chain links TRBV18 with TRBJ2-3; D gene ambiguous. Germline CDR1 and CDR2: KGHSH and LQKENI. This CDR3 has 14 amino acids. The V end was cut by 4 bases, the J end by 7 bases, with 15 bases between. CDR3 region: CASSLNRVPNTQYF. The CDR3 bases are TGTGCCAGCTCACTTAACCGGGTCCCCAATACGCAGTATTTT.

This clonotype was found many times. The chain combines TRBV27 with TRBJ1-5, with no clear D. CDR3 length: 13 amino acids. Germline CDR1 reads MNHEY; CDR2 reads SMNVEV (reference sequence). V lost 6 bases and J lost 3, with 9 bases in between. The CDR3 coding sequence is TGTGCCAGCAGCTCGGCCAACAATCAGCCCCAGCATTTT. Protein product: CASSSANNQPQHF.

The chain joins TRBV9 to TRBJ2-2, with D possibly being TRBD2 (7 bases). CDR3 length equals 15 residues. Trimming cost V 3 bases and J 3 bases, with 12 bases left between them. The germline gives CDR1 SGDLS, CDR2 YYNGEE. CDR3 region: CASSATGGHTGELFF. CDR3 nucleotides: TGTGCCAGCAGCGCCACCGGGGGGCACACCGGGGAGCTGTTTTTT.